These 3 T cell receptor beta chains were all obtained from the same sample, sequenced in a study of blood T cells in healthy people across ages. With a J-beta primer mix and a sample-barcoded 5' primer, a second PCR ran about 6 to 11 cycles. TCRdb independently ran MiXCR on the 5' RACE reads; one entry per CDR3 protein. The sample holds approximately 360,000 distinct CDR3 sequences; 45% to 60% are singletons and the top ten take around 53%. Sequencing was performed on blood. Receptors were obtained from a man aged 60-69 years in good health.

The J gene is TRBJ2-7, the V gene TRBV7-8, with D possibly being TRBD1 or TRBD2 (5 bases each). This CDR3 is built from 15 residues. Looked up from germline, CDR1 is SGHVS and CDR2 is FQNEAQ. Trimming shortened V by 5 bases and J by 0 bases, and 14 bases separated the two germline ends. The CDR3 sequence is CASSQWVGDSYEQYF. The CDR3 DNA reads TGTGCCAGCAGCCAGTGGGTGGGGGACTCCTACGAGCAGTACTTC.

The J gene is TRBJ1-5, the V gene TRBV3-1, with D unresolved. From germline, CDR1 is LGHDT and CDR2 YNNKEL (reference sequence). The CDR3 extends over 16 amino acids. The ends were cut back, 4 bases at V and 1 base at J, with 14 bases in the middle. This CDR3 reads CASSPSVGASNQPQHF. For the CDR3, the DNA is TGTGCCAGCAGCCCCTCCGTCGGCGCGAGCAATCAGCCCCAGCATTTT.

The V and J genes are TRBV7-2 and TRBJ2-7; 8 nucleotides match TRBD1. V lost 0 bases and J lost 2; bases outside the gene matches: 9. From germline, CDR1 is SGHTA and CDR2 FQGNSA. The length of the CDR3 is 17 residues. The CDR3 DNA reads TGTGCCAGCAGCTTAGCGAGGGGGGACAGGCACACCTACGAGCAGTACTTC. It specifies CASSLARGDRHTYEQYF.